The TCR beta chain under discussion was sequenced for a study of cytomegalovirus exposure and HLA in healthy donors. Comments on this clone: One end of the junction fails to match germline, which may point to a read error.

CDR3 length: 14 residues. CDR1 and CDR2 from the germline V gene are SEHNR and FQNEAQ (reference sequence). The PCR had 60 Vbeta and 13 Jbeta primers. Using immunoSEQ multiplex PCR, the repertoire was profiled, and TCRdb retains in-frame clones only, with some absent. The sample yields around 150,000 clones, around 76% seen once. The genes are TRBV7-9 and TRBJ1-2, with 9 bases identical to TRBD1. The sequenced sample was PBMCs. This clonotype was obtained from a man between 60 and 75 years old in good health and CMV-seronegative. CDR3 amino acids: CSSSPGQGYYGYTF. CDR3 DNA sequence: TGTTCCAGCAGCCCCGGACAGGGGTACTATGGCTACACCTTC.